What follows are 9 T cell receptor beta chains derived from one specimen sequenced in a study of shared clonotypes between healthy human individuals. Clones were sequenced by immunoSEQ multiplex PCR, and TCRdb holds only the in-frame ones, with some missing. Counted here are roughly 2,000,000 clones, roughly 95% occurring once; the ten biggest clones make up around 1.7%. Naive CD8 cells comprised CD45RO-negative, CCR7-positively selected cells, excluding terminally differentiated effector memory CD45RA+ cells. The sequenced sample was naive CD8+ T cells from PBMCs. The source is a man younger than 35 in good health. Some clones in this sample may be carry-over from other donors' samples.

The rearrangement joins TRBV27 to TRBJ2-3; D call uncertain. This CDR3 has 13 residues. Germline-derived CDR1 and CDR2 are MNHEY and SMNVEV (reference sequence). V lost 3 bases to trimming and J lost 3 bases, with 7 bases between them. CDR3 coding DNA: TGTGCCAGCAGTTTCGGGTTAACAGATACGCAGTATTTT. Its translation: CASSFGLTDTQYF.

The chain links TRBV7-2 to TRBJ2-5; the match to TRBD2 covers 8 bases. V dropped 1 base and J dropped 2; count of bases not matched to a gene: 6. This CDR3 has 16 residues. Per germline, CDR1 SGHTA and CDR2 FQGNSA. CDR3 bases: TGTGCCAGCAGCTTAGGCGATACTAGCGGTCAAGAGACCCAGTACTTC. This encodes CASSLGDTSGQETQYF.

Comment on this clone: Other DNA sequences from this sample encode an identical CDR3 as well. The V gene is TRBV7-3, the J gene TRBJ2-1, with TRBD2 matching 7 bases. Looked up from germline, CDR1 is SGHTA and CDR2 is FQGTGA. This CDR3 has 12 amino acids. V dropped 5 bases and J dropped 13; count of bases not matched to a gene: 8. The CDR3 coding sequence is TGTGCCAGCAGCCCACGGGGAGGGGAACAGTTCTTC. Protein product: CASSPRGGEQFF. Complete variable domain (other parts from reference TRBV7-3 and TRBJ2-1): GAGVSQTPSNKVTEKGKYVELRCDPISGHTALYWYRQSLGQGPEFLIYFQGTGAADDSGLPNDRFFAVRPEGSVSTLKIQRTERGDSAVYLCASSPRGGEQFFGPGTRLTVL.

This clone has just a few counts. The chain uses TRBV4-1 and TRBJ1-1, with D maybe TRBD1 (5 bases). Germline lookup yields CDR1 MGHRA and CDR2 YSYEKL. Deletions cut 3 bases from V and 1 base from J, with 9 bases between. The CDR3 totals 14 residues. CDR3 DNA: TGCGCCAGCAGCCAGTCGGGGCCGAACACTGAAGCTTTCTTT. It is translated as CASSQSGPNTEAFF.

V usage is TRBV7-8 and J usage is TRBJ2-6, with 12 bases aligning to TRBD1. The germline V gene encodes CDR1 SGHVS and CDR2 FQNEAQ. Unmatched junction bases numbered 17, after V lost 5 bases and J lost 3 bases. The CDR3 consists of 21 residues. The DNA of the CDR3 is TGTGCCAGCAGCCCCCTACGAGGGGACAGGGGGCTTGTGGATGGGGCCAACGTCCTGACTTTC. Protein: CASSPLRGDRGLVDGANVLTF.

The chain employs TRBV5-5 and TRBJ2-7, with TRBD2 matching over 9 bases. V was clipped by 6 bases and J by 4 bases; unmatched bases: 8. Germline-derived CDR1 and CDR2 are SGHKS and YYEKEE (reference sequence). CDR3 length equals 14 residues. The CDR3 region is CASMLAGQLYEQYF. Here the CDR3 DNA reads TGTGCCAGCATGCTAGCGGGACAATTATACGAGCAGTACTTC.

The chain is built from TRBV6-6 and TRBJ1-2, with 7 bases identical to TRBD1. Germline CDR1 reads MNHNY; CDR2 reads SVGAGI (reference sequence). The CDR3 sequence is 13 residues long. After removal of 10 bases from V and 2 bases from J, the junction contained 7 bases not matched to a gene. CDR3 region: CATLRGQNYGYTF. CDR3 in DNA: TGTGCCACCCTGAGGGGACAGAACTATGGCTACACCTTC.

On this clone itself: Additional DNA sequences in this sample encode the identical CDR3. The chain has TRBV27 and TRBJ2-7; possible D gene TRBD2, 6 bases. With 3 bases removed from V and 2 bases from J, the gap between germline ends came to 11 bases. CDR3 size: 14 residues. Germline loops: CDR1 MNHEY, CDR2 SMNVEV (reference sequence). CDR3 coding DNA: TGTGCCAGCAGTTTGGGGGGTAAGGCCTACGAGCAGTACTTC. This sequence encodes CASSLGGKAYEQYF.

The chain has TRBV28 and TRBJ1-2; D may be TRBD1 (6 bases). This CDR3 spans 15 amino acids. Germline V gives CDR1 MDHEN, CDR2 SYDVKM. Trimming cost V 5 bases and J 4 bases, with 17 bases left between them. The CDR3 DNA is TGTGCCAGCAGTCCCACGGATCAGGGGCCCTATGGCTACACCTTC. It specifies CASSPTDQGPYGYTF.